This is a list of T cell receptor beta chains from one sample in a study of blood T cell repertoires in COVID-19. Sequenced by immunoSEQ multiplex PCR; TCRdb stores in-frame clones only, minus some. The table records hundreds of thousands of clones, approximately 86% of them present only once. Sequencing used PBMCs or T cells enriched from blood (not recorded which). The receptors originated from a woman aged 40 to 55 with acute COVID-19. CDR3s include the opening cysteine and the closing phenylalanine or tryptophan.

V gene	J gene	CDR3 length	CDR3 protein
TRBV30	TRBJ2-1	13	CAWSPKGRNEQFF
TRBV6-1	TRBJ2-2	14	CASSEAVSTGELFF
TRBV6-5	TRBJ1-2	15	CASSYLSTGGYGYTF
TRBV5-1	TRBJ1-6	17	CASSSQGIGSYNSPLHF
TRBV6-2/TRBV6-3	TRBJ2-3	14	CASSYKGGTDTQYF
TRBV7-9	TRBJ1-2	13	CATTQGAGDGYTF
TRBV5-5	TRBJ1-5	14	CASSSGGSNQPQHF
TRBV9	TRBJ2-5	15	CASSPEGLAGETQYF
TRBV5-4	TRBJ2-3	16	CASSLRGGPFTDTQYF
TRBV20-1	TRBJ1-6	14	CSASGGGDNSPLHF
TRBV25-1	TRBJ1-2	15	CASSGYEGYNYGYTF
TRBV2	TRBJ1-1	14	CASSHREGNTEAFF
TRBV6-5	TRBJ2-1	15	CASSPGTSGYNEQFF
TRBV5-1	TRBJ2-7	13	CASSLDGSYEQYF
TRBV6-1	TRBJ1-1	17	CASSERSGQGAGTEAFF
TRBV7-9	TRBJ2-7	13	CASSFSPGWEQYF
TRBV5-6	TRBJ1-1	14	CASSWRGTGAEAFF
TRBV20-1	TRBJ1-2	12	CSASQGNYGYTF
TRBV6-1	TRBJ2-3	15	CASSELDSSTDTQYF
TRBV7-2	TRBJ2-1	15	CASSQLAGPLDEQFF
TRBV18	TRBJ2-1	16	CASSPTLAGGRGEQFF
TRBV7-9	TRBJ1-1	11	CASSWTAEAFF
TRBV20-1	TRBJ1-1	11	CSATGGREAFF
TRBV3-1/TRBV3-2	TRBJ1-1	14	CASSQDMSGVEAFF
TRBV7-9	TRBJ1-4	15	CASSLPGQGDEKLFF
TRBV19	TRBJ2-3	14	CASSLAIRTDTQYF
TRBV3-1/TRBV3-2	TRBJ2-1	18	CASSLTLLGGIAYNEQFF
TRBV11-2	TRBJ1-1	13	CASSPPRAAEAFF
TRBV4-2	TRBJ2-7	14	CASSQAGGAEEQYF
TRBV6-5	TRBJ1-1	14	CASSYKYRNTEAFF
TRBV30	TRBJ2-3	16	CAWSLGLAGGVDTQYF
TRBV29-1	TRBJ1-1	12	CSVEEGGTEAFF
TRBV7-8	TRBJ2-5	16	CASSFPRGVDQETQYF
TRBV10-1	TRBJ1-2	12	CASGDTSYGYTF
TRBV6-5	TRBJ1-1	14	CASSRTVFYTEAFF
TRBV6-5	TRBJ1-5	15	CASSIHRGGNQPQHF
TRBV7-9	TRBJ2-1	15	CASSLRGGVNNEQFF
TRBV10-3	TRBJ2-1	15	CAISVMGQGADEQFF
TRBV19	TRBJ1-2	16	CASSISMDTLIYGYTF
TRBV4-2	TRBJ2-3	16	CASSQVGSGATDTQYF
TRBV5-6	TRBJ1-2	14	CASSPGGANYGYTF
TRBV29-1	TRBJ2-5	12	CSVDSGQETQYF
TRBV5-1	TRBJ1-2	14	CASSLDLGGYGYTF
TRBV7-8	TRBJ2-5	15	CASSLALTREETQYF
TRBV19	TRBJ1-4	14	CASSIMAGGEKLFF
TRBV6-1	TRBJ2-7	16	CASSEALVAGDYEQYF
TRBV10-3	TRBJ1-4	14	CAISPGTGNEKLFF
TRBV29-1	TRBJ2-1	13	CSVGQGSENEQFF
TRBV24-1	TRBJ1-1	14	CATSAAWGGTEAFF
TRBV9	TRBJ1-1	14	CASSVGGENTEAFF
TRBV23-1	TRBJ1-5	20	CASSQLLGPGQDSSPQPQHF
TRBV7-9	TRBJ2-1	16	CASSLRPGDLYNEQFF
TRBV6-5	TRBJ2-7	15	CASSTPSSGGHEQYF
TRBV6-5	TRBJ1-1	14	CASSYDFRDTEAFF
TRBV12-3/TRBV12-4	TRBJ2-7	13	CASCSAGGYEQYF
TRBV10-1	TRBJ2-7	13	CASSETTTYEQYF
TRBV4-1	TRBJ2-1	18	CASSHTTTSGGSYNEQFF